This TCR beta chain derives from a study of T cell responses to AZD1222 COVID-19 vaccine. About the study: Timing groups of about 4 and about 12 weeks for second doses were pooled. Notes on the study in general: The peak T cell response came first, and repertoires were sampled only after it. Seropositive AZD1222 recipients at baseline numbered only five or six.

In the case of this clone: Antigen specificity is unknown.

TCRdb's table, derived via immunoSEQ multiplex PCR, lists solely in-frame clones and lacks some. Of 130,000 to 150,000 clones detected, approximately 94% appear once; the ten largest clones hold under 2%. This CDR3 contains 13 residues. CDR1 and CDR2 (germline): MNHEY, SVGEGT. V lost 3 bases to trimming and J lost 5 bases, with 10 bases between them. The sequencing used peripheral blood, collected on day 0 of AZD1222 vaccination. This TCR was sampled from an adult in good health. The V and J genes are TRBV6-2 or TRBV6-3 and TRBJ1-1; D is undetermined. DNA of the CDR3: TGTGCCAGCAGTTATGTACCCTTTACTGAAGCTTTCTTT. Translating gives CASSYVPFTEAFF.